This TCR beta chain comes out of a study of control samples from healthy donors and cancer patients. J was trimmed by 7 bases and V by 5 bases; bases with no gene match: 10. The CDR3 has 15 residues. Germline V gene data show CDR1 as MNHEY and CDR2 as SMNVEV (reference sequence). Profiled with immunoSEQ multiplex PCR; TCRdb holds only in-frame clones, not every one. The sample lists just under 80,000 clones, roughly 90% occurring once. Specimen: PBMCs. The chain couples TRBV27 to TRBJ2-7, with TRBD2 matching 11 bases. The clonotype comes from a woman aged 60-75 years with head and neck cancer. CDR3 protein: CASSPGTSGAREQYF. CDR3 in DNA: TGTGCCAGCAGTCCGGGGACTAGCGGCGCTAGGGAGCAGTACTTC.